Below, 13 T cell receptor beta chains from the same sample are listed, as sequenced in a study of blood T cell repertoires in COVID-19. Libraries were prepared by immunoSEQ multiplex PCR; TCRdb keeps only in-frame clonotypes and omits some of them. The table includes more than 150,000 clones, approximately 86% detected once. The sequenced sample consisted of peripheral blood. The receptors derive from a woman aged 70-85 years with acute or convalescent COVID-19.

The gene calls are TRBV10-1 and TRBJ1-5; 7 bases map to TRBD1. The junction had 7 bases not matched to a gene; V was cut back by 9 bases and J by 2 bases. The CDR3 spans 14 residues. CDR1 is WNHNN and CDR2 is SYGVQD in the germline V gene (reference sequence). CDR3 sequence: CARSLQGGNQPQHF. Written as DNA, the CDR3 is TGCGCCAGGTCACTCCAGGGGGGCAATCAGCCCCAGCATTTT.

This rearrangement joins TRBV19 to TRBJ2-5; a possible D gene is TRBD2 (5 bases). Germline V gene lookup returns CDR1 LNHDA and CDR2 SQIVND (reference sequence). V was shortened by 6 bases and J by 5 bases, with 7 bases between the two germline ends. The CDR3 runs 11 residues. CDR3 sequence reads: CASRRGETQYF. The CDR3 DNA is TGTGCCAGTAGGAGAGGGGAGACCCAGTACTTC.

This sequence joins TRBV6-5 and TRBJ2-7; D is possibly TRBD2 (7 bases). CDR3 length: 15 residues. V lost 10 bases and J lost 2, with 21 bases in between. Germline V gene data show CDR1 as MNHEY and CDR2 as SVGAGI. This CDR3 is CATREGGGPPYEQYV. CDR3 coding DNA: TGTGCCACCCGAGAGGGGGGGGGCCCCCCCTACGAGCAGTACGTC.

The chain uses TRBV12-5 and TRBJ1-1, with D possibly TRBD1 on 6 matching bases. Germline V lookup: CDR1 LGHNT, CDR2 FRNRAP. This CDR3 contains 15 residues. V shed 5 bases and J shed 9 bases, with 22 bases lying between them. CDR3 DNA: TGTGCTAGTGGTAATCAGGCGGGCAGGGGAGTAAAAGCTTTCTTT. This translates into CASGNQAGRGVKAFF.

V usage is TRBV14 and J usage is TRBJ2-1; TRBD1 matches at 9 bases. This CDR3 contains 17 residues. V lost 5 bases and J lost 1; bases outside the gene matches: 9. Germline CDR1 is SGHDN and CDR2 is FVKESK. As DNA, the CDR3 is TGTGCCAGCAGCGACGGGACAGGGTATCGATCCTACAATGAGCAGTTCTTC. Encoded protein: CASSDGTGYRSYNEQFF.

The chain recombines TRBV21-1 with TRBJ2-4; the DNA was not used to check the table's D call, TRBD1. TRBV21-1 is a pseudogene segment. This CDR3 has 18 residues. CDR3 sequence (DNA): TGTGCCAGCAGCGGGGACAGGGAGGATCCCAGTGCCAAAAACATTCAGTACTTC. Translation gives CASSGDREDPSAKNIQYF.

The chain combines TRBV27 with TRBJ2-3, with TRBD2 matching 10 bases. Germline CDR1 reads MNHEY; CDR2 reads SMNVEV (reference sequence). The CDR3 totals 19 residues. V trimming: 3 bases; J trimming: 2 bases; junction bases outside the gene matches: 14. The CDR3 loop is CASSFLVGAGGETTDTQYF. CDR3 DNA: TGTGCCAGCAGTTTTTTAGTCGGAGCGGGGGGGGAGACCACAGATACGCAGTATTTT.

The rearrangement links TRBV25-1 to TRBJ1-2; tentatively, D is TRBD1 (6 bases). Germline V gives CDR1 MGHDK, CDR2 SYGVNS. CDR3 length: 15 residues. V lost 4 bases and J 6 bases, leaving 18 bases between the germline ends. The CDR3 sequence: CASSARGLPKDGYTF. The DNA of the CDR3 is TGTGCCAGCAGTGCGCGGGGGCTTCCTAAAGATGGCTACACCTTC.

This clone was seen a single time. The chain is built from TRBV7-2 and TRBJ2-3, with a tentative D call TRBD2 (6 bases). The V end was cut by 5 bases, the J end by 9 bases, with 15 bases between. This CDR3 has 13 residues. Germline lookup yields CDR1 SGHTA and CDR2 FQGNSA. The CDR3 sequence is CASSLGLRATQYF. The DNA for the CDR3 is TGTGCCAGCAGCCTGGGACTCAGGGCGACGCAGTATTTT. Based on the CDR3 plus reference TRBV7-2 and TRBJ2-3, the full variable domain is GAGVSQSPSNKVTEKGKDVELRCDPISGHTALYWYRQSLGQGLEFLIYFQGNSAPDKSGLPSDRFSAERTGGSVSTLTIQRTQQEDSAVYLCASSLGLRATQYFGPGTRLTVL.

The chain has TRBV4-2 and TRBJ2-1; 9 bases align to TRBD2. J gave up 6 bases and V 0 bases, and 3 bases lay outside the gene matches. CDR1 and CDR2 (germline): LGHNA, YNFKEQ. This CDR3 spans 15 amino acids. CDR3 loop: CASSQDGLAINEQFF. The CDR3 bases are TGTGCCAGCAGCCAAGATGGACTAGCGATCAATGAGCAGTTCTTC.

The chain links TRBV12-3 or TRBV12-4 to TRBJ2-2, with unresolved D. The CDR3 is made up of 12 amino acids. Trimming left V 3 bases short and J 9 bases short, with 8 bases between. This chain's CDR3 is CASSFEFRELFF. The CDR3 bases are TGTGCCAGCAGTTTTGAGTTCCGGGAGCTGTTTTTT.

V is TRBV28 and J is TRBJ1-4, with D possibly being TRBD1 (6 bases). The CDR3 has 13 residues. CDR1 and CDR2 from the germline V gene are MDHEN and SYDVKM. The V gene lost 7 bases and the J gene lost 10 bases, with 16 bases spanning the gap. The CDR3: CASTIGGQPKLFF. For the CDR3, the DNA is TGTGCCAGCACTATCGGGGGGCAACCAAAACTGTTTTTT.

This chain joins TRBV4-1 and TRBJ2-2; a possible D gene is TRBD2 (6 bases). The CDR3 contains 16 residues. The V and J ends lost 4 bases and 2 bases respectively, with 14 bases between them. Looked up from germline, CDR1 is MGHRA and CDR2 is YSYEKL. CDR3 sequence: CASSLREILNTGELFF. The DNA for the CDR3 is TGCGCCAGCAGCCTCCGGGAGATACTAAACACCGGGGAGCTGTTTTTT.